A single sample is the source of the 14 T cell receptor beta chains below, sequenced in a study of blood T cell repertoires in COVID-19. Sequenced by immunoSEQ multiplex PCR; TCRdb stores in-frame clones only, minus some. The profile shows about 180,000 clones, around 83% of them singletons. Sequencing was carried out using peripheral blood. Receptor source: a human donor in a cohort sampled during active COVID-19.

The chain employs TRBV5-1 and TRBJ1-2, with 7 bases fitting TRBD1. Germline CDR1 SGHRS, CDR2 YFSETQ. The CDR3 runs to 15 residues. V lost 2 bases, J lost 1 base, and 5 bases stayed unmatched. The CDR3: CASSFYRDSNYGYTF. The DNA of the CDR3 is TGCGCCAGCAGCTTTTACCGGGACAGTAACTATGGCTACACCTTC. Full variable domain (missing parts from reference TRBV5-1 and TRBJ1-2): KAGVTQTPRYLIKTRGQQVTLSCSPISGHRSVSWYQQTPGQGLQFLFEYFSETQRNKGNFPGRFSGRQFSNSRSEMNVSTLELGDSALYLCASSFYRDSNYGYTFGSGTRLTVV.

The CDR3 is CASSNGGRGLNGYTF. CDR3 in DNA: TGTGCCAGCAGCAACGGTGGCAGGGGGCTTAATGGCTACACCTTC. The chain links TRBV7-3 to TRBJ1-2; 8 bases align to TRBD1. This CDR3 comprises 15 residues. Germline values: CDR1 SGHTA, CDR2 FQGTGA. Germline trimming cut 5 bases from V and 6 bases from J; bases unmatched to any gene: 11.

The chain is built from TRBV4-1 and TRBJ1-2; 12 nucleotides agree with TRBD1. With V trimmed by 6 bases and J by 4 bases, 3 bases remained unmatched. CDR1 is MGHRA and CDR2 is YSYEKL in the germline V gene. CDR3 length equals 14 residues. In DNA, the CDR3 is TGCGCCAGCAGAATGGGACAGGGGGCCTATGGCTACACCTTC. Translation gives CASRMGQGAYGYTF.

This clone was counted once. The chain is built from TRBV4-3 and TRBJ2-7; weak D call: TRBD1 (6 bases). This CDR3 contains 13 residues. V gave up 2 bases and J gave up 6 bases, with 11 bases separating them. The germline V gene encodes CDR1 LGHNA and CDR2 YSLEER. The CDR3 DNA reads TGCGCCAGCAGCCAAATACAGGGAGTCGAGCAGTACTTC. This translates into CASSQIQGVEQYF.

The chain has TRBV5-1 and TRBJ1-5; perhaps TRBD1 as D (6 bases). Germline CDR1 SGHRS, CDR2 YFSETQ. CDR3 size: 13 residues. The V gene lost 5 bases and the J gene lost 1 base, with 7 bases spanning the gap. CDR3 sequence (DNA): TGCGCCAGCAGGAGGGGGAGCAATCAGCCCCAGCATTTT. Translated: CASRRGSNQPQHF.

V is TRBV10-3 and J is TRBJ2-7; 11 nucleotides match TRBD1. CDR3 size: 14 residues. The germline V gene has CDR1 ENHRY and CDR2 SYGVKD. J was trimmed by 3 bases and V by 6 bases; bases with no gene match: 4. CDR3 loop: CAISPGTGGYEQYF. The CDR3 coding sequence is TGTGCCATCAGCCCCGGGACAGGGGGCTACGAGCAGTACTTC.

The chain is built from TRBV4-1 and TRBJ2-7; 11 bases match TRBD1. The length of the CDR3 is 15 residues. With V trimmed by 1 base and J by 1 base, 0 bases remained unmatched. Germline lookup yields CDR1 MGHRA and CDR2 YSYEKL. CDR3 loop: CASSQGDRGSYEQYF. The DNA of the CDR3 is TGCGCCAGCAGCCAAGGGGACAGGGGGTCCTACGAGCAGTACTTC.

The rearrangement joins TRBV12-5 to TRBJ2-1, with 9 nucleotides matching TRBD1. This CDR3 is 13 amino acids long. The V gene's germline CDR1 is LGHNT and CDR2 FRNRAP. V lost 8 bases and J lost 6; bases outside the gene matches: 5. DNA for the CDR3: TGTGCTAGTTCCGGGACAGGGTCCAATGAGCAGTTCTTC. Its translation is CASSGTGSNEQFF.

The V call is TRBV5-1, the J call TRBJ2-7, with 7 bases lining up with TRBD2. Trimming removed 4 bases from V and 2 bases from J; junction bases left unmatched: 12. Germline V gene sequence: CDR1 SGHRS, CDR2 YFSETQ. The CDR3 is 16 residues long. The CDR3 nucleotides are TGCGCCAGCAGCAGCTTGATGGACGGGGGGACCTACGAGCAGTACTTC. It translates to CASSSLMDGGTYEQYF. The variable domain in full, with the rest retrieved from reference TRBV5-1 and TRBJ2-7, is KAGVTQTPRYLIKTRGQQVTLSCSPISGHRSVSWYQQTPGQGLQFLFEYFSETQRNKGNFPGRFSGRQFSNSRSEMNVSTLELGDSALYLCASSSLMDGGTYEQYFGPGTRLTVT.

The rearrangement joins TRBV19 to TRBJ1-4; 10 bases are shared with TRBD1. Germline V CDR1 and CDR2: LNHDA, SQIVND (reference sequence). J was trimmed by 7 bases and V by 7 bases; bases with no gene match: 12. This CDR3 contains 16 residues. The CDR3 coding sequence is TGTGCCAGTACTTCGACAGGGGGCCCTCGCGCTGAAAAACTGTTTTTT. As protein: CASTSTGGPRAEKLFF.

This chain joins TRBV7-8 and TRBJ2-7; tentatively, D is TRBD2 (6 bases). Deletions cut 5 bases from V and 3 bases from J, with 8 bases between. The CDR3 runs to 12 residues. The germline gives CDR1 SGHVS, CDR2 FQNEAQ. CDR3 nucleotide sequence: TGTGCCAGCAGCCCGGGACTCTACGAGCAGTACTTC. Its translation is CASSPGLYEQYF.

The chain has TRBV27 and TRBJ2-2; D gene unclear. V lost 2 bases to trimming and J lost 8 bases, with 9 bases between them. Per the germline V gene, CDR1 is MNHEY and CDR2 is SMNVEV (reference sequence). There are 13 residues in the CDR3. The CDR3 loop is CASSLGLAGELFF. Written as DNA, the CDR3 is TGTGCCAGCAGTTTAGGGCTCGCGGGGGAGCTGTTTTTT.

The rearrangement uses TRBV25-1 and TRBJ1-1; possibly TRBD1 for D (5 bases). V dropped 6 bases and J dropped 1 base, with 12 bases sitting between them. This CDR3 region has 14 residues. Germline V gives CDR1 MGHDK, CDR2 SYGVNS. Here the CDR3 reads CASSAGPQNTEAFF. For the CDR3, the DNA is TGTGCCAGCAGCGCGGGACCCCAGAACACTGAAGCTTTCTTT.

The CDR3, as DNA: TGTGCCAGTAGTCTCCCCGGACAGGGCGCAACTAATGAAAAACTGTTTTTT. It is translated as CASSLPGQGATNEKLFF. This chain uses TRBV19 with TRBJ1-4; 8 bases line up with TRBD1. The ends lost 5 bases at V and 0 bases at J; junction bases unmatched: 8. CDR1 is LNHDA, CDR2 SQIVND, per germline (reference sequence). The CDR3 has 17 residues.